Listed below are T cell receptor beta chains from one sample, sequenced in a study of blood T cell repertoires in COVID-19. This table comes from immunoSEQ multiplex PCR, and its TCRdb copy is limited to in-frame clones, with some not included. Of under 130,000 clones in the sample, roughly 87% were seen once. The sample taken for sequencing was peripheral blood. All receptors come from a man between 50 and 59 years old with acute or convalescent COVID-19. Each CDR3 is given with its conserved first and last residue. Fields, in order: J gene, V gene, clone size, D gene, CDR3 protein, CDR3 DNA. A D gene is named only where the DNA matches it firmly. Part of the rows lack a size; the others show once, few, many or a class for expanded clones.

TRBJ2-2 | TRBV25-1 | . | . | CASSDQGGYIGELFF | TGTGCCAGCAGTGATCAAGGGGGATATATCGGGGAGCTGTTTTTT
TRBJ1-5 | TRBV2 | . | TRBD1 | CASSKTGFDQPQHF | TGTGCCAGCAGCAAGACAGGGTTCGATCAGCCCCAGCATTTT
TRBJ1-1 | TRBV11-2 | . | TRBD1 | CASSTRQLQGWNTEAFF | TGTGCCAGCAGCACCCGTCAGTTACAGGGGTGGAACACTGAAGCTTTCTTT
TRBJ1-5 | TRBV10-2 | once | TRBD1 | CASSDPGTGLYQPQHF | TGCGCCAGCAGTGATCCTGGGACAGGGCTTTATCAGCCCCAGCATTTT
TRBJ2-2 | TRBV7-3 | . | . | CASSLTFRTTNTGELFF | TGTGCCAGCAGCTTAACCTTTCGGACTACGAACACCGGGGAGCTGTTTTTT
TRBJ1-4 | TRBV6-5 | few | . | CASSYGASGGEKLFF | TGTGCCAGCAGTTACGGGGCATCCGGAGGGGAAAAACTGTTTTTT
TRBJ2-1 | TRBV19 | . | . | CASKVRGNEQFF | TGTGCCAGTAAGGTCAGGGGCAATGAGCAGTTCTTC
TRBJ1-1 | TRBV4-1 | . | TRBD1 | CASSQLDRVHAEAFF | TGCGCCAGCAGCCAACTCGACAGGGTTCACGCTGAAGCTTTCTTT
TRBJ2-4 | TRBV6-1 | few | TRBD1 | CASSGTGVRGLMNIQYF | TGTGCCAGCAGTGGAACAGGGGTGCGTGGCCTAATGAACATTCAGTACTTC
TRBJ2-3 | TRBV5-6 | . | . | CASSFPHTAGTTDTQYF | TGTGCCAGCAGCTTTCCCCATACGGCGGGGACCACAGATACGCAGTATTTT
TRBJ1-2 | TRBV6-1 | . | TRBD1 | CASSDPGQDNYGYTF | TGTGCCAGCAGTGATCCGGGACAGGATAACTATGGCTACACCTTC
TRBJ1-4 | TRBV6-5 | few | . | CASSYSAGWWEKLFF | TGTGCCAGCAGTTACTCGGCAGGGTGGTGGGAAAAACTGTTTTTT
TRBJ1-5 | TRBV19 | . | . | CASSTWEGVGQPQHF | TGTGCCAGTAGTACCTGGGAAGGGGTCGGGCAGCCCCAGCATTTT
TRBJ1-4 | TRBV20-1 | few | . | CSASPQGGNEKLFF | TGCAGTGCTAGTCCCCAGGGTGGTAATGAAAAACTGTTTTTT
TRBJ2-7 | TRBV18 | few | . | CASSPSGLISEQYF | TGTGCCAGCTCACCTTCCGGACTAATAAGCGAGCAGTACTTC
TRBJ1-5 | TRBV2 | . | . | CASSSRDLSNQPQHF | TGTGCCAGCAGCTCCAGGGATTTGAGCAATCAGCCCCAGCATTTT
TRBJ2-4 | TRBV11-3 | few | . | CASSVSLGLKNIQYF | TGTGCCAGCAGCGTCTCACTAGGTCTAAAAAACATTCAGTACTTC
TRBJ1-5 | TRBV5-1 | . | . | CAGGAGSNQPQHF | TGCGCCGGCGGAGCTGGCAGCAATCAGCCCCAGCATTTT
TRBJ1-2 | TRBV4-1 | . | TRBD1 | CASSQDQGARGYTF | TGCGCCAGCAGCCAAGACCAGGGGGCTCGTGGCTACACCTTC
TRBJ2-1 | TRBV5-1 | once | TRBD1 | CASSRTGPNNEQFF | TGCGCCAGCAGCCGGACAGGCCCTAACAATGAGCAGTTCTTC
TRBJ2-4 | TRBV9 | . | . | CASSVTGAKNIQYF | TGTGCCAGCAGCGTCACAGGAGCCAAAAACATTCAGTACTTC
TRBJ2-5 | TRBV6-5 | . | . | CAREVQETQYF | TGTGCCCGCGAGGTACAAGAGACCCAGTACTTC
TRBJ2-5 | TRBV7-6 | . | TRBD2 | CASSPSDLAGQETQYF | TGTGCCAGCAGCCCTTCAGATCTAGCGGGGCAAGAGACCCAGTACTTC
TRBJ1-2 | TRBV3-1/TRBV3-2 | . | . | CASSQDENRDGYTF | TGTGCCAGCAGCCAAGATGAGAACAGGGATGGCTACACCTTC
TRBJ1-5 | TRBV6-6 | . | . | CASSYEMGTGAQPQHF | TGTGCCAGCAGTTACGAAATGGGGACTGGGGCTCAGCCCCAGCATTTT
TRBJ1-4 | TRBV7-9 | . | TRBD1 | CASSFNEGAYEKLFF | TGTGCCAGCAGCTTCAATGAGGGGGCATATGAAAAACTGTTTTTT
TRBJ2-1 | TRBV2 | . | TRBD2 | CASLRGETIGEQFF | TGTGCCAGCCTCCGGGGGGAAACTATCGGTGAGCAGTTCTTC
TRBJ1-1 | TRBV27 | . | TRBD1 | CASSPGQGRTTEAFF | TGTGCCAGCAGTCCCGGACAGGGGAGGACAACTGAAGCTTTCTTT